Shown below are 18 T cell receptor beta chains from a single sample sequenced in a study of blood T cell repertoires in COVID-19. This table comes from immunoSEQ multiplex PCR, and its TCRdb copy is limited to in-frame clones, with some not included. The sample lists 150,000 to 200,000 clones; about 85% were seen once. Sample: peripheral blood. These receptors all stem from a man aged 60-69 years with active or convalescent COVID-19.

CDR3 region: CASSSGRGISYNEQFF. CDR3 in DNA: TGTGCCAGCAGCTCAGGCAGGGGCATTTCCTACAATGAGCAGTTCTTC. The chain links TRBV5-6 to TRBJ2-1, with a tentative D call TRBD1 (6 bases). Germline V CDR1 and CDR2: SGHDT, YYEEEE. This CDR3 comprises 16 residues. Deletions cut 3 bases from V and 1 base from J, with 14 bases between.

This chain uses TRBV2 with TRBJ1-5; 7 nucleotides line up with TRBD1. The CDR3 totals 15 residues. The germline CDR1 and CDR2 sequences are SNHLY and FYNNEI. The V gene end was trimmed by 7 bases and the J gene end by 3 bases; junction bases not matched to a gene: 9. The CDR3 DNA follows: TGTGCCAGCAAAACTAACAGGGGATTCAATCAGCCCCAGCATTTT. As protein: CASKTNRGFNQPQHF. The full variable domain, in which reference TRBV2 and TRBJ1-5 provide the parts outside the CDR3, is EPEVTQTPSHQVTQMGQEVILRCVPISNHLYFYWYRQILGQKVEFLVSFYNNEISEKSEIFDDQFSVERPDGSNFTLKIRSTKLEDSAMYFCASKTNRGFNQPQHFGDGTRLSIL.

The chain has TRBV4-2 and TRBJ2-7; tentative D call: TRBD2 (6 bases). Germline V gene sequence: CDR1 LGHNA, CDR2 YNFKEQ. The CDR3 runs 15 residues. V lost 4 bases to trimming and J lost 5 bases, with 18 bases between them. The CDR3 coding sequence is TGTGCCAGCAGCCTCTTGGGTACGGGGGTGGACGAGCAGTACTTC. Encoded protein: CASSLLGTGVDEQYF.

V and J are TRBV29-1 and TRBJ1-1, with 12 bases that match TRBD1. CDR1 SQVTM and CDR2 ANQGSEA come from the germline V gene. The CDR3 contains 14 residues. The V and J ends lost 4 bases and 4 bases, in that order; junction bases with no gene match: 4. The CDR3 DNA is TGCAGCGTTGGGGACAGGGGGCTGGGCACTGAAGCTTTCTTT. Translated, it gives CSVGDRGLGTEAFF.

The CDR3 nucleotides are TGTGCCAGCAGCCTCCACGTCCGAGATCCCGCCGGTGGCTACACCTTC. It codes for CASSLHVRDPAGGYTF. The gene calls are TRBV3-1 (or the pseudogene TRBV3-2) and TRBJ1-2; D gene unclear. Germline V lookup: CDR1 LGHDT, CDR2 YNNKEL (reference sequence). V gave up 4 bases and J gave up 7 bases, with 22 bases separating them. The CDR3 spans 16 residues.

The chain has TRBV19 and TRBJ2-3; no firm D call. V was trimmed by 3 bases and J by 4 bases, leaving 8 bases between them. The germline V gene has CDR1 LNHDA and CDR2 SQIVND (reference sequence). The CDR3 has 13 amino acids. The CDR3 loop reads CASSIGSPDTQYF. The CDR3 bases are TGTGCCAGTAGTATTGGTAGCCCAGATACGCAGTATTTT.

This chain joins TRBV6-5 and TRBJ1-3; D unclear. Looked up from germline, CDR1 is MNHEY and CDR2 is SVGAGI. This CDR3 is 15 amino acids long. Trimming took 2 bases from V and 0 from J, leaving 8 bases between them. The CDR3: CASSYAGGSGNTIYF. CDR3 DNA: TGTGCCAGCAGTTACGCGGGAGGCTCTGGAAACACCATATATTTT.

The gene calls are TRBV3-1 (or the pseudogene TRBV3-2) and TRBJ1-1, with 7 nucleotides matching TRBD1. The junction had 6 bases not matched to a gene; V was cut back by 4 bases and J by 1 base. Looked up from germline, CDR1 is LGHDT and CDR2 is YNNKEL (reference sequence). The CDR3 extends over 15 amino acids. The CDR3 DNA follows: TGTGCCAGCAGCCCGCGGGACAGAAAGAACACTGAAGCTTTCTTT. This translates into CASSPRDRKNTEAFF.

The chain joins TRBV7-9 to TRBJ1-3, with 11 bases lining up with TRBD1. J gave up 7 bases and V 4 bases, and 6 bases lay outside the gene matches. This CDR3 has 15 amino acids. Germline V gives CDR1 SEHNR, CDR2 FQNEAQ (reference sequence). CDR3 nucleotide sequence: TGTGCCAGCAGCTCCCGGGACAGGGGGTTTAACACCATATATTTT. This translates into CASSSRDRGFNTIYF.

This sequence joins TRBV2 and TRBJ1-1; TRBD1 matches at 7 bases. The V segment lost 6 bases and the J segment 5 bases; nucleotides outside the gene matches: 6. CDR1 and CDR2 from the germline V gene are SNHLY and FYNNEI. The CDR3 has 13 amino acids. DNA for the CDR3: TGTGCCAGCAGAGGACAGGTTGCAACTGAAGCTTTCTTT. This sequence encodes CASRGQVATEAFF.

The chain links TRBV7-6 to TRBJ2-3; tentative D call: TRBD2 (5 bases). This CDR3 region has 16 residues. V lost 1 base, J lost 3 bases, and 14 bases lay in between. CDR1 is SGHVS, CDR2 FNYEAQ, per germline. CDR3 protein: CASSLEFLGGTDTQYF. DNA of the CDR3: TGTGCCAGCAGCTTAGAATTTTTAGGAGGTACAGATACGCAGTATTTT. The whole variable domain, filled in from reference TRBV7-6 and TRBJ2-3, reads GAGVSQSPRYKVTKRGQDVALRCDPISGHVSLYWYRQALGQGPEFLTYFNYEAQQDKSGLPNDRFSAERPEGSISTLTIQRTEQRDSAMYRCASSLEFLGGTDTQYFGPGTRLTVL.

The V gene is TRBV5-1, the J gene TRBJ2-6, with D uncertain. Trimming stripped 0 bases from V and 0 bases from J, with 4 bases between. CDR1 SGHRS and CDR2 YFSETQ come from the germline V gene. This CDR3 is 15 amino acids long. The CDR3, as DNA: TGCGCCAGCAGCTTGGGCGACTCTGGGGCCAACGTCCTGACTTTC. Its translation: CASSLGDSGANVLTF. The whole variable domain, remainder taken from reference TRBV5-1 and TRBJ2-6, is KAGVTQTPRYLIKTRGQQVTLSCSPISGHRSVSWYQQTPGQGLQFLFEYFSETQRNKGNFPGRFSGRQFSNSRSEMNVSTLELGDSALYLCASSLGDSGANVLTFGAGSRLTVL.

This rearrangement joins TRBV7-3 to TRBJ2-1, with 10 bases fitting TRBD2. The germline CDR1 and CDR2 sequences are SGHTA and FQGTGA. This CDR3 has 15 amino acids. After removal of 4 bases from V and 7 bases from J, the junction contained 7 bases not matched to a gene. In DNA form, the CDR3 reads TGTGCCAGCAGCTCTAGAGCGGGGGGGCTGAATGAGCAGTTCTTC. It specifies CASSSRAGGLNEQFF.

This clone was picked up a small number of times. The genes are TRBV30 and TRBJ1-1; D is ambiguous. The germline gives CDR1 GTSNPN, CDR2 SVGIG (reference sequence). This CDR3 has 14 amino acids. V shed 0 bases and J shed 4 bases, with 12 bases lying between them. CDR3 residues: CAWSVLEGFTEAFF. The CDR3, as DNA: TGTGCCTGGAGTGTACTTGAGGGTTTCACTGAAGCTTTCTTT.

The chain has TRBV7-9 and TRBJ1-6; a possible D gene is TRBD1 (5 bases). The CDR3 loop spans 17 amino acids. The V and J ends lost 11 bases and 7 bases respectively, with 27 bases between them. Germline V gene lookup returns CDR1 SEHNR and CDR2 FQNEAQ (reference sequence). CDR3 nucleotide sequence: TGTGCCCGCTACCGGGACGGGGACTATCGAGGCAATTCACCCCTCCACTTT. It encodes CARYRDGDYRGNSPLHF.

The chain joins TRBV5-8 to TRBJ1-2; 9 bases map to TRBD1. The V gene end was trimmed by 2 bases and the J gene end by 3 bases; junction bases not matched to a gene: 11. This CDR3 contains 17 residues. Germline V gene sequence: CDR1 SGHTS, CDR2 YDEGEE. CDR3 in amino acids: CASSFYGTGNGDYGYTF. The CDR3 DNA follows: TGTGCCAGCAGCTTTTATGGGACAGGGAACGGTGACTATGGCTACACCTTC.

The chain recombines TRBV6-1 with TRBJ2-5; 11 nucleotides match TRBD1. The CDR3 consists of 16 residues. The trim removed 0 bases at V and 5 bases at J, leaving 5 bases unmatched. From germline, CDR1 is MNHNS and CDR2 SASEGT. The CDR3 DNA sequence: TGTGCCAGCAGTGAAGCCGGACAGGGGGCAGGGGAGACCCAGTACTTC. Its translation is CASSEAGQGAGETQYF.

The CDR3 sequence: CASSLGVVQDLSGELFF. CDR3 DNA: TGCGCCAGCAGCTTGGGGGTTGTACAGGATTTATCCGGGGAGCTGTTTTTT. The chain links TRBV5-1 to TRBJ2-2; TRBD1 is a possible D gene (5 bases). V gave up 0 bases and J gave up 6 bases, with 18 bases separating them. Germline CDR1 reads SGHRS; CDR2 reads YFSETQ. This CDR3 is built from 17 residues.